The T cell receptor beta chain described here comes from a study of T cell changes during pregnancy in multiple sclerosis. Profiled with immunoSEQ multiplex PCR; TCRdb holds only in-frame clones, not every one. The sample records fewer than 50,000 clones, approximately 94% being singletons. The receptor was derived from a female donor with multiple sclerosis, enrolled in a pregnancy study. This sample comprised CD8+ T cells from peripheral blood mononuclear cells, obtained in the third trimester of pregnancy.

The CDR3 DNA reads as TGCGCCAGCAGCCAAGTTGGGGGGGGCATCGCAGATACGCAGTATTTT. Translated: CASSQVGGGIADTQYF. The chain is built from TRBV4-1 and TRBJ2-3; a weak D match, TRBD2 (7 bases). The V end was cut by 1 base, the J end by 4 bases, with 15 bases between. Per the germline V gene, CDR1 is MGHRA and CDR2 is YSYEKL. The CDR3 is made up of 16 amino acids.